Listed below are T cell receptor beta chains from one sample, sequenced in a study of CD8 T cells in ankylosing spondylitis. Each CDR3 protein is one row after TCRdb ran MiXCR on the 5' RACE reads. The data show roughly 230,000 distinct CDR3 sequences, about 10% seen once. The sequenced material came from blood, either unsorted or a sorted T cell fraction (not recorded which). All receptors come from a male donor with ankylosing spondylitis or in good health (not recorded which). Each CDR3 is given with its conserved first and last residue.

v_call cdr3_aa
TRBV30 CAWSVKAHEQFF
TRBV5-1 CASSLNQGEAFF
TRBV3-1 CASSQTPLGQHSGNTIYF
TRBV20-1 CSATADRGFGEQYF
TRBV20-1 CSASAPQGVGELFF
TRBV18 CASSKEMKGGDYEQYF
TRBV20-1 CSARALGKDQPQHF
TRBV29-1 CSARHGGTEAFF
TRBV9 CASSVSTYRGTDTQYF
TRBV5-5 CASSLARAGFSSYEQYF
TRBV6-1 CASRAQGGDYGYTF
TRBV10-3 CAISDELAGGAIQETQYF
TRBV12-3/TRBV12-4 CASSIFTSGRQDEQYF
TRBV7-9 CASSLDPGPLHF
TRBV20-1 CSARGGSYEQYF
TRBV2 CASSTGLASTDTQYF
TRBV5-1 CASKGTVAKNIQYF
TRBV5-1 CASRIQGSPEQFF
TRBV10-1 CASPADTQYF
TRBV6-6 CASSYRAQYF
TRBV2 CASRAPSYNEQFF
TRBV11-3 CATPPLKVPSKNIQYF
TRBV27 CASSLAATGTGNTIYF
TRBV27 CASSLSSQGFYGYTF
TRBV19 CASSGLGDTEAFF
TRBV5-1 CASSLEWDRAGEQYF
TRBV18 CASSPGISGNTIYF
TRBV1 CTSSQQQTTGELFF
TRBV11-2 CASSAPEGAGDTQYF
TRBV6-5 CASSYRRSNTGELFF
TRBV7-2 CASSLHREDGYTF
TRBV19 CASSISGDSGSPYEQFF
TRBV7-2 CASSLGDSGTPYF
TRBV7-7 CASSPGLTRTDTQYF
TRBV20-1 CSASRGGGNQPQHF
TRBV29-1 CSVRLAGGFVNEQYF
TRBV7-2 CASSLGGTDLYRYF
TRBV7-9 CASSFHRDNRYGYTF